This TCR beta chain was captured in a study of blood T cell repertoires in COVID-19 (dated by TCRdb to 2019 to 2021). About the investigation overall: Collaborator samples came from the United States, Italy and Spain and covered acute and convalescent phases of COVID-19. The material from the prospective study consisted of cDNA or gDNA derived from T cells, B-cell-depleted T cells, or PBMCs. Deeply sampled blood TCRbeta repertoires from subjects exposed to, actively infected with, or recovered from COVID-19 were included in the dataset. The repertoires were released in a freely available public database intended as a resource for research on the immune response to SARS-CoV-2. Samples came from the ongoing ImmuneRACE study (first 160 participants) plus 1,254 subjects from 6 global collaborators. Sample metadata almost always included a de-identified subject ID, COVID-19 status, age in years and sex. HLA class I and class II types, where available, came from metadata supplied by the sample provider rather than from assay-based typing.

Each collaborating institution followed its own protocols to collect whole blood in K2EDTA tubes. Collaborator samples were shipped for TCRbeta analysis as frozen whole blood, isolated PBMCs, or DNA extracted from either sample type. Relative to germline, V is missing 4 bases and J is missing 4 bases, with 9 bases of the junction outside any gene match. Including cysteine and phenylalanine, the CDR3 has 15 amino acids. The entry retains the CDR3 DNA only, 45 bases that are in frame from base 1. CDR1 is given as SGHDT and CDR2 as YYEEEE, both from the germline V gene. Study-level results and caveats: The quantity of clinical and demographic metadata differed by source and by participant and was supplied without curation.

In the case of this clone: Its antigen target is currently unknown. Per-base qualities were not stored, and no clone one base away is much larger.

TCRbeta CDR3 regions were amplified from genomic DNA using the immunoSEQ Assay, a bias-controlled multiplex PCR. The original pipeline was this. The number of nucleated cells in each sample was estimated from the amplification of reference gene primers within the assay. Sequence reads were collapsed and filtered to measure the absolute abundance of every unique TCRbeta CDR3 rearrangement. Productive Simpson clonality was computed per sample as the square root of Simpson's diversity index over productive rearrangements. TCRdb re-hosts the immuneACCESS table, in-frame sequences only. Its copies lack some clones; in the studies checked, an unresolved V gene accounts for under half of them, and the cause for the rest is not known. The V and J calls and the clone size are those of that table, but D and trimming were determined from the DNA. This sample comprises 150,000 to 180,000 clones, around 78% of them detected only once. The ten largest make up roughly 1.8% of the sample.

The sequence is built from TRBV5-6 and TRBJ1-2, with TRBD1 identical over 8 junction bases. The sequencing input was peripheral blood. The TCR originated in an elderly man with acute or convalescent COVID-19. At the DNA level, the sequence is TGTGCCAGCAGCACGTCCGGGACAGGCACCTATGGCTACACCTTC. Its protein reads: CASSTSGTGTYGYTF.